This entry concerns a single T cell receptor beta chain. It has no known antigen specificity. No base qualities exist here, and no much larger clone lies one base off it. Participants in the prospective study were aged about 18 to 95 years, lived in some 24 United States geographic areas, and enrolled through a virtual design. In the prospective study, participants were assigned to cohorts based on the clinical history participants reported in a screening survey and a study questionnaire. A participant counted as exposed if, within 2 weeks of entering the study, that participant had been in contact with someone who had a PCR-confirmed or clinician-diagnosed COVID-19 case. In the prospective study, mobile phlebotomists collected whole blood, serum and a nasopharyngeal or oropharyngeal swab from each participant. Additional blood draws and questionnaires over an approximately 2-month period could optionally be provided by prospective study participants. Before DNA extraction, blood samples from the prospective study were shipped at room temperature or frozen.

The source of the sample is a study of blood T cell repertoires in COVID-19 (dated by TCRdb to the early 2020s). About the full investigation: Collaborator samples came from the United States, Italy and Spain and covered acute and convalescent phases of COVID-19. The material from the prospective study consisted of cDNA or gDNA derived from T cells, B-cell-depleted T cells, or PBMCs. Subjects who had been exposed to COVID-19, were actively infected with it, or had recovered from it provided the deeply sampled blood TCRbeta repertoires that made up the dataset. The repertoires were made available in a free public database intended to serve as a resource for research on the immune response to SARS-CoV-2. Samples came from the ongoing ImmuneRACE study (first 160 participants) plus 1,254 subjects from 6 global collaborators. Sample metadata almost always included a de-identified subject ID, COVID-19 status, age in years and sex. Where available, HLA class I and class II types were obtained from metadata supplied by the sample provider rather than from assay-based typing. Study-level results and caveats: Clinical and demographic metadata were provided uncurated, with the amount varying by source and participant.

CDR1 and CDR2 are read off the germline V gene (reference sequence) as LGHDT and YNNKEL. The cysteine opens and the phenylalanine closes a CDR3 of 11 amino acids. Left in the record is the CDR3 DNA by itself, 33 bases read in frame from the first base. V is clipped by 1 base and J by 7 bases, and the sequence between their germline boundaries is 4 bases long. TCRbeta CDR3 regions were amplified from genomic DNA using the immunoSEQ Assay, a bias-controlled multiplex PCR. Processing in the source paper ran as follows. The number of nucleated cells in each sample was estimated by amplification of reference gene primers within the assay. To quantify the absolute abundance of each unique TCRbeta CDR3 rearrangement, sequence reads were collapsed and filtered. Productive Simpson clonality was computed per sample as the square root of Simpson's diversity index over productive rearrangements. The table comes from immuneACCESS by way of TCRdb, which keeps in-frame sequences with V and J called. Part of the clones is missing from these tables; in studies checked, under half for an unresolved V gene and the rest for unknown reasons. V and J calls plus clone size are reproduced from that table; the DNA served to infer D and trimming. The table for this sample lists tens of thousands of clones; roughly 70% of them were counted only once. Around 54% of the sample is held by the ten biggest clonotypes.

The material sequenced was PBMCs or T cells enriched from blood (not recorded which). This chain is built from TRBV3-1 (or the pseudogene TRBV3-2) and TRBJ1-1, with the D gene uncertain. This TCR came from a woman between 55 and 75 years old who had been exposed to COVID-19. The nucleotide sequence is TGTGCCAGCAGCCAAGGAGGTGAAGCTTTCTTT. The encoded protein is CASSQGGEAFF.